This paragraph reports one T cell receptor (beta chain). This clone was found once. The antigen this receptor binds is unknown. No base quality values were provided; no much bigger clone lies one nucleotide off. The CDR3 has 13 amino acids, counting the end cysteine and phenylalanine. The retained sequence is limited to the CDR3, 39 bases, with the frame set at the first base. A distance of 7 bases separates the germline ends of V and J, which lose 1 base and 7 bases respectively. CDR1 LGHDT and CDR2 YNNKEL are derived from the germline V gene (reference sequence). TCRbeta CDR3 regions were amplified from genomic DNA using the immunoSEQ Assay, a bias-controlled multiplex PCR. In the source study's methods: The number of nucleated cells in each sample was estimated by amplification of reference gene primers within the assay. To quantify the absolute abundance of each unique TCRbeta CDR3 rearrangement, sequence reads were collapsed and filtered. For each sample, productive Simpson clonality was calculated as the square root of Simpson's diversity index across productive rearrangements. In its TCRdb copy, this immuneACCESS table keeps in-frame sequences only and misses some clones. Where compared with another copy, unresolved V genes explain less than half of these, and the others have no known cause. V and J calls and clone size are given by that table; D and trimming were obtained from the DNA. The sample data list 250,000 to 350,000 clones, and 87% of these were observed just once. The ten largest account for roughly 2.3% of the sample.

Collaborating institutions collected whole blood in K2EDTA tubes following their own protocols. Collaborator samples were shipped for TCRbeta analysis as frozen whole blood, isolated PBMCs, or DNA extracted from either sample type. This sample stems from a study of blood T cell repertoires in COVID-19 (dated by TCRdb to 2018 to 2021). About the investigation overall: Samples covering the acute and convalescent phases of COVID-19 were provided by collaborators in the United States, Italy and Spain. The prospective study material was composed of cDNA or gDNA derived from T cells, B-cell-depleted T cells, or PBMCs. A de-identified subject ID, COVID-19 status, age in years and sex were almost always included in the sample metadata. The repertoires were released in a freely available public database intended as a resource for research on the immune response to SARS-CoV-2. The samples were drawn from two sources: the first 160 participants of the ongoing ImmuneRACE study, and 1,200 or so subjects contributed by 6 global collaborators. The dataset comprised deeply sampled blood TCRbeta repertoires from subjects exposed to, actively infected with, or recovered from COVID-19. Where available, HLA class I and class II types were taken from metadata supplied by the sample provider and were not determined by assay-based typing.

What the study reported, not specific to this receptor: The quantity of clinical and demographic metadata differed by source and by participant and was supplied without curation.

Material for sequencing was peripheral blood. The TCR originated in a man younger than 35 with active or convalescent COVID-19. Rearrangement joined TRBV3-1 (or the pseudogene TRBV3-2) to TRBJ1-4; the D gene lacks a confident call. The nucleotides are TGTGCCAGCAGCCAAGGAGGCCCTGAAAAACTGTTTTTT. Protein translation: CASSQGGPEKLFF.